Listed here are 3 T cell receptor beta chains from one sample, sequenced in a study of spatial heterogeneity in lung cancer. Indicated time point: sample taken at primary tumor resection. Unsorted whole RNA samples from tumor, nontumor lung or frozen PBMC were sequenced. MiXCR, run by TCRdb on the 5' RACE reads, gives a single entry per CDR3 protein. The sample holds roughly 40,000 distinct CDR3 sequences, around 7.1% seen once. Material: PBMCs, obtained at surgery. These receptors all come from a female donor with early-stage non-small cell lung cancer.

This clonotype was seen repeatedly, ten times or more. The CDR3 DNA sequence: TGTGCCAGCAGCCCCTACAGGGGGCGCGGAGACACTGAAGCTTTCTTT. Amino acids: CASSPYRGRGDTEAFF. V gene TRBV7-9 combines with J gene TRBJ1-1; 9 positions agree with TRBD1. Germline lookup yields CDR1 SEHNR and CDR2 FQNEAQ (reference sequence). The CDR3 totals 16 residues. V lost 5 bases and J lost 3; bases outside the gene matches: 10.

This clonotype was counted only a few times. V and J are TRBV12-3 or TRBV12-4 and TRBJ2-3, with D possibly TRBD2 on 6 matching bases. Trimming shortened V by 6 bases and J by 0 bases, and 13 bases separated the two germline ends. The CDR3 runs to 15 residues. In DNA form, the CDR3 reads TGTGCCAGCAGGCCGGGACTGGGAAGCACAGATACGCAGTATTTT. The encoded protein is CASRPGLGSTDTQYF.

The chain joins TRBV20-1 to TRBJ2-7; 8 positions agree with TRBD1. CDR1 is DFQATT, CDR2 SNEGSKA, per germline (reference sequence). J lost 2 bases, V lost 1 base, and 4 bases had no gene match. This CDR3 is built from 14 residues. CDR3 amino acids: CSARGQGTPYEQYF. Here the CDR3 DNA reads TGCAGTGCTAGAGGACAGGGGACCCCCTACGAGCAGTACTTC.